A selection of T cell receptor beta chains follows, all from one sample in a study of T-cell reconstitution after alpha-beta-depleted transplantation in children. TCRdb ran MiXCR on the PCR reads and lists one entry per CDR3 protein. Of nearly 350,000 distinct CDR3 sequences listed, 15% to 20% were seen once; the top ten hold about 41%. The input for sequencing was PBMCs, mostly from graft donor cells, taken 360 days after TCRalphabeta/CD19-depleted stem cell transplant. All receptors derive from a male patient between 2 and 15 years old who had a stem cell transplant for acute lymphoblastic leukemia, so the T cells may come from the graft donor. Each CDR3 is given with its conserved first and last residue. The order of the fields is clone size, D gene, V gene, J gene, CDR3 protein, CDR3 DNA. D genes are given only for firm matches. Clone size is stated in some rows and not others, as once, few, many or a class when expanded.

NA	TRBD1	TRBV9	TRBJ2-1	CASSVTTGPYNEQFF	TGTGCCAGCAGCGTTACGACAGGGCCGTACAATGAGCAGTTCTTC
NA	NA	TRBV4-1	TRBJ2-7	CASSQDASPYEQYF	TGCGCCAGCAGCCAAGACGCTAGTCCCTACGAGCAGTACTTC
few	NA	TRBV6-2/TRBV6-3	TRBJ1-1	CASSYQRLNTEAFF	TGTGCCAGCAGTTACCAGCGATTGAACACTGAAGCTTTCTTT
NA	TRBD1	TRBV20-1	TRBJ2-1	CSARDRRTGTYNEQFF	TGCAGTGCTAGAGATAGGCGGACAGGGACCTACAATGAGCAGTTCTTC
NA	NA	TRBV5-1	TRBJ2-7	CASSLEESWTYEQYF	TGCGCCAGCAGCTTGGAGGAGTCTTGGACCTACGAGCAGTACTTC
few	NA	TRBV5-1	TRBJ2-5	CASSWKGTLLKETQYF	TGCGCCAGCAGCTGGAAGGGGACCCTATTAAAAGAGACCCAGTACTTC
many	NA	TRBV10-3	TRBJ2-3	CAISESGDTQYF	TGTGCCATCAGTGAGTCGGGAGATACGCAGTATTTT
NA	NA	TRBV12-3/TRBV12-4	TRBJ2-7	CASSSLRQGSGYEQYF	TGTGCCAGCAGTTCCCTCAGACAAGGAAGTGGCTACGAGCAGTACTTC
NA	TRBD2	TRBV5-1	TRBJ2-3	CASSSFLAGRDTQYF	TGCGCCAGCAGCTCCTTCCTAGCGGGAAGAGATACGCAGTATTTT
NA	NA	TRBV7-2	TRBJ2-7	CASSASKGSYEQYF	TGTGCCAGCAGCGCGAGTAAGGGTTCCTACGAGCAGTACTTC
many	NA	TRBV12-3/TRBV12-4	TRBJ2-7	CASSFAGEQYF	TGTGCCAGCAGCTTTGCGGGCGAGCAGTACTTC
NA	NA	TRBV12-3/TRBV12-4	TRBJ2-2	CASSSGPAGELFF	TGTGCCAGCAGTTCGGGCCCGGCCGGGGAGCTGTTTTTT
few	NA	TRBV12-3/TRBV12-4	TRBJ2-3	CASSLSGFSTDTQYF	TGTGCCAGCAGTTTAAGCGGATTTAGCACAGATACGCAGTATTTT
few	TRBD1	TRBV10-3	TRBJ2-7	CAIRDTGGQGEQYF	TGTGCCATCAGGGATACAGGGGGCCAAGGGGAGCAGTACTTC
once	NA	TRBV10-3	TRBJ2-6	CAISVWGAGANVLTF	TGTGCCATCAGTGTTTGGGGGGCTGGGGCCAACGTCCTGACTTTC
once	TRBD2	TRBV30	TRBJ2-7	CAWSVPSGPYEQYF	TGTGCCTGGAGTGTACCTAGCGGTCCCTACGAGCAGTACTTC
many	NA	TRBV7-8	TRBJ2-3	CASSLGGLDTQYF	TGTGCCAGCAGCTTAGGGGGTCTAGATACGCAGTATTTT
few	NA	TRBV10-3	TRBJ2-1	CAISTATYNEQFF	TGTGCCATCAGTACAGCCACCTACAATGAGCAGTTCTTC
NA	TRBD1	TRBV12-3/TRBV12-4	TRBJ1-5	CASSWDSYSNQPQHF	TGTGCCAGCAGTTGGGACAGTTATAGCAATCAGCCCCAGCATTTT
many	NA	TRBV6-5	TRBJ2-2	CASSFYSGDTGELFF	TGTGCCAGCAGTTTTTACTCAGGGGACACCGGGGAGCTGTTTTTT
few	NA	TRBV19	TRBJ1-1	CASSMGSGTEAFF	TGTGCCAGTAGTATGGGGTCAGGCACTGAAGCTTTCTTT
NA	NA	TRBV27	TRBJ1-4	CASSPQTATNEKLFF	TGTGCCAGCAGCCCCCAAACTGCAACTAATGAAAAACTGTTTTTT
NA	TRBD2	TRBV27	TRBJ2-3	CASSRGLQARHRDTQYF	TGTGCCAGCAGTAGGGGACTACAGGCCCGACACAGGGATACGCAGTATTTT
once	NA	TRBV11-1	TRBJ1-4	CASSLNGAGNEKLLF	TGTGCCAGCAGCTTAAACGGGGCCGGTAATGAAAAACTGCTTTTT
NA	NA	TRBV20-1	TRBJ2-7	CSARDPLLWRPSSYEQHF	TGCAGTGCTAGAGATCCCCTCCTGTGGAGGCCTTCCTCCTACGAGCAGCACTTC
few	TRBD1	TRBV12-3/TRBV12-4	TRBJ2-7	CASSLAGPGQSSYEQYF	TGTGCCAGCAGTTTAGCTGGACCGGGACAGTCCTCCTACGAGCAGTACTTC
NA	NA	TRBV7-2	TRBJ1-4	CASSLVWSPDEKLFF	TGTGCCAGCAGCTTAGTATGGAGTCCCGATGAAAAACTGTTTTTT
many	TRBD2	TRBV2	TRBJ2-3	CASSSGLAGGRDTQYF	TGTGCCAGCAGTTCGGGACTAGCGGGAGGAAGAGATACGCAGTATTTT
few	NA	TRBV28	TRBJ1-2	CASSSHSYGYTF	TGTGCCAGCAGCTCTCACAGCTATGGCTACACCTTC
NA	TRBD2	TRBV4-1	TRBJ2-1	CASSHYGEGGVYNEQFF	TGCGCCAGCAGCCATTATGGGGAGGGTGGGGTCTACAATGAGCAGTTCTTC
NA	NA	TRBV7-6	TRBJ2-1	CASRDRPGGNEQFF	TGTGCCAGCAGGGACAGGCCGGGGGGCAATGAGCAGTTCTTC
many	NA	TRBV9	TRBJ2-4	CASSGSGRYVQYF	TGTGCCAGCAGCGGGTCGGGACGGTACGTTCAGTACTTC
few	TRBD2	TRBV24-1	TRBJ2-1	CATVSGRAGYNEQFF	TGTGCCACCGTCAGCGGGAGGGCCGGTTACAATGAGCAGTTCTTC
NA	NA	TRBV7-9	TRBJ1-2	CASRGDPSYGYTF	TGTGCCAGCAGGGGCGATCCCAGCTATGGCTACACCTTC
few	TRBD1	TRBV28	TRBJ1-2	CASSSWAGGYGYTF	TGTGCCAGCAGTTCCTGGGCAGGGGGGTATGGCTACACCTTC
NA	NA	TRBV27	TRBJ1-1	CASSLSIGGRKAEAFF	TGTGCCAGCAGTTTATCGATTGGGGGGCGAAAAGCTGAAGCTTTCTTT
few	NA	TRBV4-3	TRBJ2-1	CASSQTGTRPREQFF	TGCGCCAGCAGCCAAACCGGGACCAGACCTCGAGAGCAGTTCTTC
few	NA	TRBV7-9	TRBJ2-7	CASSSIPGGSYEQYF	TGTGCCAGCAGCTCGATACCTGGGGGCTCCTACGAGCAGTACTTC